The next 14 T cell receptor beta chains were all read from a single sample in a study of patients and donors after allogeneic stem cell transplantation. TCRdb reprocessed the RT-PCR reads via MiXCR and lists one record per CDR3 protein. The sample holds about 960,000 distinct CDR3 sequences, roughly 18% seen once. Sequencing input: blood, either unsorted or a sorted T cell fraction (not recorded which). The receptors here all came from a human donor who was either an allogeneic HSCT recipient or a stem cell or donor lymphocyte infusion donor (not recorded which). It is not recorded whose cells these are; they may come from a transplant donor.

This clonotype showed up many times. V and J are TRBV12-3 or TRBV12-4 and TRBJ1-2, with D uncertain. This CDR3 comprises 15 residues. V was shortened by 6 bases and J by 1 base, with 15 bases between the two germline ends. This CDR3 reads CASRGRTDYNYGYTF. The CDR3 DNA reads TGTGCCAGCAGGGGTCGGACGGACTATAACTATGGCTACACCTTC.

At least ten counts were recorded for this clonotype. The chain combines TRBV4-2 with TRBJ2-2; D ambiguous. The CDR3 is 13 residues long. Trimming took off 5 bases at V and 8 bases at J, with 12 bases between the two ends. Germline CDR1 LGHNA, CDR2 YNFKEQ. The CDR3 region is CASSSNRRGELFF. CDR3 DNA sequence: TGTGCCAGCAGCTCAAACAGACGAGGGGAGCTGTTTTTT.

The rearrangement links TRBV4-3 to TRBJ2-5, with 9 positions matching TRBD2. The length of the CDR3 is 17 residues. V lost 1 base and J lost 4; bases outside the gene matches: 10. Germline-derived CDR1 and CDR2 are LGHNA and YSLEER. The CDR3 loop reads CASSQGRGGAGRETQYF. DNA for the CDR3: TGCGCCAGCAGCCAAGGTCGCGGGGGGGCTGGGAGAGAGACCCAGTACTTC.

This clonotype was found a few times. The V call is TRBV6-1, the J call TRBJ2-7, with 8 bases lining up with TRBD1. The V gene end was trimmed by 5 bases and the J gene end by 2 bases; junction bases not matched to a gene: 14. From germline, CDR1 is MNHNS and CDR2 SASEGT. The CDR3 loop spans 17 amino acids. The CDR3 loop is CASSRLQTGAKTYEQYF. DNA of the CDR3: TGTGCCAGCAGTCGACTACAGACAGGGGCAAAAACCTACGAGCAGTACTTC.

The rearrangement links TRBV20-1 to TRBJ1-5, with a possible D match to TRBD1 (5 bases). The length of the CDR3 is 16 residues. Between the trimmed V and J ends, which lost 3 bases and 1 base, there was a span of 16 bases. The germline V gene encodes CDR1 DFQATT and CDR2 SNEGSKA (reference sequence). CDR3 in amino acids: CSASPGPPSSNQPQHF. As DNA, the CDR3 is TGCAGTGCTAGTCCGGGACCTCCGTCCAGCAATCAGCCCCAGCATTTT.

This clonotype was seen only a few times. This chain joins TRBV5-1 and TRBJ2-5, with 10 bases aligning to TRBD1. CDR3 length: 16 residues. Germline CDR1 reads SGHRS; CDR2 reads YFSETQ. J was trimmed by 3 bases and V by 4 bases; bases with no gene match: 9. The CDR3 bases are TGCGCCAGCAGCCTGTCGCCGACAGGGGGCAAAGAGACCCAGTACTTC. This codes for CASSLSPTGGKETQYF.

This clonotype was picked up many times. The rearrangement uses TRBV12-3 or TRBV12-4 and TRBJ1-1; TRBD1 agrees at 7 bases. The CDR3 has 15 residues. With 5 bases clipped from V and 3 bases from J, the junction kept 9 bases outside the gene matches. CDR3 in amino acids: CASSKSGGVDTEAFF. CDR3 bases: TGTGCCAGCAGTAAATCAGGGGGAGTGGACACTGAAGCTTTCTTT.

This chain uses TRBV18 with TRBJ1-5, with 7 positions matching TRBD1. Germline lookup yields CDR1 KGHSH and CDR2 LQKENI. This CDR3 is built from 18 residues. J lost 5 bases, V lost 3 bases, and 16 bases had no gene match. The CDR3 sequence is CASSPIPPARGLDQPQHF. The DNA of the CDR3 is TGTGCCAGCTCACCTATACCCCCCGCAAGGGGGCTCGATCAGCCCCAGCATTTT.

The table lists this clonotype with a few counts. The chain combines TRBV12-3 or TRBV12-4 with TRBJ2-3; TRBD2 matches 14 bases. The CDR3 has 14 amino acids. V lost 3 bases to trimming and J lost 9 bases; unmatched junction nucleotides: 2. The CDR3 coding sequence is TGTGCCAGCAGTTTTGGGACTAGCGGGAGCACGCAGTATTTT. Residues: CASSFGTSGSTQYF.

The chain has TRBV20-1 and TRBJ2-7, with D perhaps given as TRBD1 or TRBD2 (5 bases each). Germline V CDR1 and CDR2: DFQATT, SNEGSKA (reference sequence). CDR3 length: 10 residues. Trimming left V 6 bases short and J 6 bases short, with 9 bases between. CDR3 coding DNA: TGCAGTGCCCCGGGGCCCGAGCAGTACTTC. Translation: CSAPGPEQYF.

This clonotype was seen a handful of times. The chain combines TRBV20-1 with TRBJ1-2; 9 bases match TRBD1. V shed 3 bases, J shed 6 bases, and the junction held 2 bases outside the gene matches. This CDR3 comprises 12 residues. The germline V gene encodes CDR1 DFQATT and CDR2 SNEGSKA (reference sequence). The chain's CDR3 is CSARDRGNGYTF. Here the CDR3 DNA reads TGCAGTGCTAGGGACAGGGGCAATGGCTACACCTTC.

The J gene is TRBJ2-2, the V gene TRBV9; the match to TRBD2 covers 9 bases. V shed 6 bases and J 5 bases; nucleotides not matched to a gene: 5. Germline V gives CDR1 SGDLS, CDR2 YYNGEE. The CDR3 consists of 14 residues. This CDR3 is CASNLGLATGELFF. The CDR3 bases are TGTGCCAGCAACCTTGGACTAGCGACCGGGGAGCTGTTTTTT.

This clonotype was counted between two and nine times. V gene TRBV18 combines with J gene TRBJ2-2, with 10 bases lining up with TRBD2. V lost 3 bases and J lost 2; bases outside the gene matches: 6. In germline, CDR1 is KGHSH, CDR2 LQKENI. The CDR3 length is 17 residues. The CDR3: CASSPSGLAVNTGELFF. The CDR3 nucleotides are TGTGCCAGCTCACCCTCCGGACTAGCGGTTAACACCGGGGAGCTGTTTTTT.

J is TRBJ2-1 and V is TRBV14, with no clear D. The germline V gene encodes CDR1 SGHDN and CDR2 FVKESK. The CDR3 has 15 residues. Trimming took off 2 bases at V and 4 bases at J, with 12 bases between the two ends. Here the CDR3 reads CASSQQQRMYNEQFF. The CDR3 DNA reads TGTGCCAGCAGCCAACAACAGAGGATGTACAATGAGCAGTTCTTC.